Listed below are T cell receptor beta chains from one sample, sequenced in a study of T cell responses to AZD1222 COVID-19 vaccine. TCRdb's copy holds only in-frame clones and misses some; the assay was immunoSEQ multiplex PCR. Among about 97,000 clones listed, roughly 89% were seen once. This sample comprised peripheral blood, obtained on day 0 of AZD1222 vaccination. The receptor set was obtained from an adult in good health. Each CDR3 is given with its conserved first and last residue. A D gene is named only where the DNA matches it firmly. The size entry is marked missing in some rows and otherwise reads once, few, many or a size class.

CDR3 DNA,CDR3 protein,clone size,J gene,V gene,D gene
TGTGCCAGCAGCCTGGGTGGTTGGAACTATGGCTACACCTTC,CASSLGGWNYGYTF,NA,TRBJ1-2,TRBV28,NA
TGTGCCAGCAGCCCCTCCGGGACTAGCTTCTACGAGCAGTACTTC,CASSPSGTSFYEQYF,NA,TRBJ2-7,TRBV7-2,TRBD2
TGTGCCAGCAGCCGACAGGGAAGCAAAAACATTCAGTACTTC,CASSRQGSKNIQYF,NA,TRBJ2-4,TRBV5-6,TRBD1
TGTGCCAGCAGCCTCCAGGGGGCGCAGAATTCACCCCTCCACTTT,CASSLQGAQNSPLHF,NA,TRBJ1-6,TRBV7-2,TRBD1
TGTGCCAGCAGCTTACTAGCAGAGGAGACCCAGTACTTC,CASSLLAEETQYF,NA,TRBJ2-5,TRBV7-3,NA
TGTGCCAGCTACCGGGTGGGCAATGAGCAGTTCTTC,CASYRVGNEQFF,NA,TRBJ2-1,TRBV7-2,NA
TGTGCCAGTACGAGGGGCCGGACAGGGGACTATGGCTACACCTTC,CASTRGRTGDYGYTF,NA,TRBJ1-2,TRBV19,TRBD1
TGTGCCAGCAGTTACCGGACATACGACTATGGCTACACCTTC,CASSYRTYDYGYTF,NA,TRBJ1-2,TRBV28,NA
TGTGCCAGCAGTGGGACAGGGATTTACGAGCAGTACTTC,CASSGTGIYEQYF,NA,TRBJ2-7,TRBV28,TRBD1
TGCGCCAGCAGCTCCCATAGCTCCTACGAGCAGTACTTC,CASSSHSSYEQYF,NA,TRBJ2-7,TRBV5-1,NA
TGCGCCAGCAGCTTGTTCGGACAGAGTGAAGCTTTCTTT,CASSLFGQSEAFF,few,TRBJ1-1,TRBV5-1,NA
TGTGCCACCTCGGGGACAGGGGATGAGCAGTACTTC,CATSGTGDEQYF,NA,TRBJ2-7,TRBV24-1,TRBD1
TGTGCCAGCAGCGTCTTCGGACAGGGGGCTAATGGCTACACCTTC,CASSVFGQGANGYTF,few,TRBJ1-2,TRBV11-2,TRBD1
TGCGCCAGCAGCGCGGACAGCACCTCCCAAGAGACCCAGTACTTC,CASSADSTSQETQYF,NA,TRBJ2-5,TRBV5-1,NA
TGCGCCAGCAGCCAAGTGGGAGGACAGGGTGGGGAGCTGTTTTTT,CASSQVGGQGGELFF,NA,TRBJ2-2,TRBV4-3,TRBD1
TGTGCCAGCAGCTTGAATCTAGCGGGGACAGAGACCCAGTACTTC,CASSLNLAGTETQYF,NA,TRBJ2-5,TRBV5-4,TRBD2
TGTGCCAGCAGCTTAGGGAGCACAGATACGCAGTATTTT,CASSLGSTDTQYF,NA,TRBJ2-3,TRBV7-9,NA
TGTGCCAGCAGCTTAGGACTAGCGGGAGCCTACGAGCAGTACTTC,CASSLGLAGAYEQYF,NA,TRBJ2-7,TRBV7-9,TRBD2
TGTGCCAGCAGTTTAGTGTCTAGGAGGTTGGACGGCTCCTACAATGAGCAGTTCTTC,CASSLVSRRLDGSYNEQFF,NA,TRBJ2-1,TRBV27,NA
TGTGCCAGCGACAATGAGCAGTTCTTC,CASDNEQFF,NA,TRBJ2-1,TRBV3-1/TRBV3-2,NA
TGTGCCAGCAGCTTCGGTGGAACAGGGGGATCACCCCTCCACTTT,CASSFGGTGGSPLHF,NA,TRBJ1-6,TRBV11-2,TRBD1
TGTGCCAGCAGCGAAAGACAGGGAGCTGGCTACACCTTC,CASSERQGAGYTF,NA,TRBJ1-2,TRBV7-2,TRBD1
TGTGCCAGTAGTATGTACCCCTCGGGGACCCAGTACTTC,CASSMYPSGTQYF,NA,TRBJ2-5,TRBV19,NA
TGTGCCAGCAGCCCTCGATCAGAAAACTATGGCTACACCTTC,CASSPRSENYGYTF,NA,TRBJ1-2,TRBV3-1/TRBV3-2,NA
TGTGCCAGTAGTCCGACGAACCAAGAGACCCAGTACTTC,CASSPTNQETQYF,NA,TRBJ2-5,TRBV19,NA
TGTGCCAGCAGCACCGGGACTAGCGGGAGAGTGGGAGAGACCCAGTACTTC,CASSTGTSGRVGETQYF,NA,TRBJ2-5,TRBV5-4,TRBD2
TGTGCCAGAAATAGCCGGGGCCCGGTTAACTATGGCTACACCTTC,CARNSRGPVNYGYTF,once,TRBJ1-2,TRBV5-3,NA
TGTGCCAGCAGATCATATGGGACCCCTAACTATGAGCAGTTCTTC,CASRSYGTPNYEQFF,NA,TRBJ2-1,TRBV6-5,NA
TGTGCCAGCAGTTACGGTCGGGGAAGCGAGCAGTACTTC,CASSYGRGSEQYF,NA,TRBJ2-7,TRBV6-6,NA
TGTGCCAGCAGTCCCCTCCGACCGTCCAATCAGCCCCAGCATTTT,CASSPLRPSNQPQHF,NA,TRBJ1-5,TRBV28,NA
TGTGCCAGCAAGGGTAACCTTATTGGCTACACCTTC,CASKGNLIGYTF,NA,TRBJ1-2,TRBV28,NA
TGTGCCAGCAGAACCCCAACAGGGGGCGTTGAAAAACTGTTTTTT,CASRTPTGGVEKLFF,few,TRBJ1-4,TRBV28,TRBD1
TGTGCCTGGAAGGTCTCTGGAAACACCATATATTTT,CAWKVSGNTIYF,once,TRBJ1-3,TRBV30,NA
TGTGCCAGCAGCCCGGGGGACAGGGAGTACTTC,CASSPGDREYF,NA,TRBJ2-7,TRBV27,TRBD1
TGTGCCACCAGTGACCCCACTAGCGGGGGTTACAATGAGCAGTTCTTC,CATSDPTSGGYNEQFF,NA,TRBJ2-1,TRBV24-1,TRBD2
TGTGCCAGCAGCCAAGCACCAGGGGGCTCCTATAATTCACCCCTCCACTTT,CASSQAPGGSYNSPLHF,NA,TRBJ1-6,TRBV4-2,TRBD1
TGTGCCAGCACCCAACGGGGGATTTACTACAATGAGCAGTTCTTC,CASTQRGIYYNEQFF,NA,TRBJ2-1,TRBV11-2,NA
TGCGCCAGCAGCCAAGTGTCAGTGACCACGAACACTGAAGCTTTCTTT,CASSQVSVTTNTEAFF,NA,TRBJ1-1,TRBV4-1,NA
TGTGCCAGCAGCGTAGTAGGACAGAACTATGGCTACACCTTC,CASSVVGQNYGYTF,NA,TRBJ1-2,TRBV9,NA
TGCGCCAGCAGTAATAGTAATAGCAATCAGCCCCAGCATTTT,CASSNSNSNQPQHF,NA,TRBJ1-5,TRBV10-2,NA
TGTGCCAGCAGCTACCAGACCGGGGAGCTGTTTTTT,CASSYQTGELFF,NA,TRBJ2-2,TRBV11-2,NA
TGTGCCATCAGTGTGGACCCGGGACAGGGGGGTTCATTC,CAISVDPGQGGSF,NA,TRBJ2-7,TRBV10-3,TRBD1
TGTGCCAGTAGTCTGACAGGGGAGTATGGCTACACCTTC,CASSLTGEYGYTF,once,TRBJ1-2,TRBV19,TRBD1
TGTGCCAGCAGCTTAGGGGACTTTACCGGGGGGTACTTC,CASSLGDFTGGYF,NA,TRBJ2-7,TRBV7-9,NA
TGTGCCATCAGTGAAAGGCAGGGTGGCCAGCCCCAGCATTTT,CAISERQGGQPQHF,NA,TRBJ1-5,TRBV10-3,NA
TGCGCCAGCAGCATACAGGGGGCTTCTGGAAACACCATATATTTT,CASSIQGASGNTIYF,NA,TRBJ1-3,TRBV5-1,TRBD1
TGCGCCAGCAGCACCTATCCCAAGCATGAAAAACTGTTTTTT,CASSTYPKHEKLFF,once,TRBJ1-4,TRBV5-1,NA
TGTGCCAGCAGCTTAGATGGGGCAGCGCAAGAGACCCAGTACTTC,CASSLDGAAQETQYF,few,TRBJ2-5,TRBV11-3,NA
TGTGCCAGCGGGGGGACTGGCTACACCTTC,CASGGTGYTF,NA,TRBJ1-2,TRBV5-8,NA
TGTGCCAGCAGCTTGGTAGATTGGGGAGGTAATGAGCAGTTCTTC,CASSLVDWGGNEQFF,NA,TRBJ2-1,TRBV5-6,NA
TGTGCCAGCTCACCAGCTAGCGGGAGTTTTTCAGATGAGCAGTTCTTC,CASSPASGSFSDEQFF,NA,TRBJ2-1,TRBV18,TRBD2
TGTGCCAGCAGCTTAGGGGGGACAGGTCAAGAGACCCAGTACTTC,CASSLGGTGQETQYF,once,TRBJ2-5,TRBV7-7,TRBD1
TGTGCCAGTAGTGCCGGACAGGGACGGTACACTGAAGCTTTCTTT,CASSAGQGRYTEAFF,NA,TRBJ1-1,TRBV19,TRBD1
TGTGCCAGCAAATGGACTAGCGGGGTCGGGGAGCTGTTTTTT,CASKWTSGVGELFF,NA,TRBJ2-2,TRBV6-5,TRBD2
TGCGCCAGCAGCTTGGCGACAGGGGGTAATGAGCAGTTCTTC,CASSLATGGNEQFF,NA,TRBJ2-1,TRBV5-1,TRBD1
TGTGCCAGCAGTTCACGGGGCGGCTACACCTTC,CASSSRGGYTF,NA,TRBJ1-2,TRBV6-5,NA
TGTGCCAGCAGCGTCGGGACTAGCGGGCCCGAGCAGTACTTC,CASSVGTSGPEQYF,NA,TRBJ2-7,TRBV13,TRBD2
TGTGCCAGCAGCTCCAGACTAGCAAAAGTGGGGTACAATGAGCAGTTCTTC,CASSSRLAKVGYNEQFF,NA,TRBJ2-1,TRBV7-2,TRBD2